This TCR beta chain was sequenced during a study of vaccination and CD4 T cells after COVID-19. This clonotype was picked up a small number of times. Its antigen is as yet unknown. Documented treatment: roughly 11-day PBMC culture with coronavirus spike peptide pools or control peptides (ViraFEST assay). CD4+ T-cell collection from the unexposed donor predated the COVID-19 pandemic (2011-2018). Under the ViraFEST approach, antigen-specific T cells were expanded with peptide pools and TCRs subsequently sequenced. CDR3 length: 13 residues. The V end lost 8 bases, the J end lost 0 bases, and 13 bases lay between the germline ends. The germline V gene has CDR1 DFQATT and CDR2 SNEGSKA (reference sequence). With the Oncomine TCR Beta short-read assay, DNA from cultured CD4+ T cells was sequenced. DNA came from CD4+ T cells after culture. MiXCR was run by TCRdb on the PCR reads, yielding one entry per CDR3 protein. The data hold 12,000 or so distinct CDR3 sequences, with about 40% observed a single time.

The sequenced material came from CD4+ T cells from blood, cultured in vitro. V and J are TRBV20-1 and TRBJ1-2; no clear D. This sequence originates from a human donor in good health. CDR3 nucleotide sequence: TGCAGTCTTATACGGGATCCTAACTATGGCTACACCTTC. Translation: CSLIRDPNYGYTF.